These 18 T cell receptor beta chains were all obtained from the same sample, sequenced in a study of T cell responses to AZD1222 COVID-19 vaccine. Method: immunoSEQ multiplex PCR; TCRdb's copy keeps in-frame clones and lacks some. The table has 90,000 or so clones, approximately 88% seen once. The source material was peripheral blood, sampled on day 0 of AZD1222 vaccination. These receptors were obtained from an adult in good health.

This clone has more than one count but fewer than ten. J is TRBJ2-3 and V is TRBV7-2; D gene unclear. The CDR3 runs 16 residues. The germline V and J ends were trimmed by 0 bases and 1 base, with 11 bases remaining between them. The germline CDR1 and CDR2 sequences are SGHTA and FQGNSA. In DNA form, the CDR3 reads TGTGCCAGCAGCTTAGCGTTGATGGTCCGCACAGATACGCAGTATTTT. Translation gives CASSLALMVRTDTQYF.

J is TRBJ1-5 and V is TRBV5-3; no firm D call. TRBV5-3 carries the ORF label, with uncertain function. This CDR3 region has 12 residues. Trimming took off 3 bases at V and 7 bases at J, with 8 bases between the two ends. CDR3 region: CARSSTGQPQHF. The CDR3 coding sequence is TGTGCCAGAAGCTCGACCGGACAGCCCCAGCATTTT.

The rearrangement links TRBV15 to TRBJ2-3, with TRBD1 identical over 9 bases. This CDR3 spans 16 amino acids. Per germline, CDR1 LNHNV and CDR2 YYDKDF (reference sequence). The J segment lost 4 bases and the V segment lost 0 bases, leaving 5 bases of the junction unmatched. The CDR3 DNA reads as TGTGCCACCAGCAGAGATTTGACAGGGGGTGCAGATACGCAGTATTTT. Its protein product is CATSRDLTGGADTQYF.

This chain joins TRBV6-5 and TRBJ1-3, with D unresolved. This CDR3 spans 14 amino acids. From germline, CDR1 is MNHEY and CDR2 SVGAGI. V lost 2 bases and J lost 4, with 9 bases in between. The CDR3 sequence: CASSYTRAGNTIYF. The CDR3 DNA reads TGTGCCAGCAGTTACACCCGAGCAGGAAACACCATATATTTT.

This clone was recorded only once. The V call is TRBV18, the J call TRBJ2-2; D is undetermined. V lost 3 bases, J lost 4 bases, and 6 bases lay in between. CDR3 size: 13 residues. CDR1 and CDR2 (germline): KGHSH, LQKENI. CDR3 DNA sequence: TGTGCCAGCTCACCCCGGAGCACCGGGGAGCTGTTTTTT. Translation: CASSPRSTGELFF.

The rearrangement uses TRBV4-2 and TRBJ1-1; D is perhaps TRBD1 (6 bases). V lost 0 bases and J 3 bases, leaving 11 bases between the germline ends. The CDR3 sequence is 15 residues long. CDR1 is LGHNA, CDR2 YNFKEQ, per germline. The CDR3 region has the DNA TGTGCCAGCAGCCAAGAGGACAGTTGGGACACTGAAGCTTTCTTT. Encoded protein: CASSQEDSWDTEAFF.

The chain is built from TRBV11-3 and TRBJ2-5, with 7 bases lining up with TRBD2. The germline V gene encodes CDR1 SGHNT and CDR2 YENEEA. Losses at the gene ends were 6 bases for V and 4 bases for J; bases not matched to a gene: 11. This CDR3 has 15 amino acids. The CDR3 sequence is CASSSGGSVTETQYF. The CDR3 DNA follows: TGTGCCAGCAGTTCAGGCGGGAGTGTAACAGAGACCCAGTACTTC.

The chain carries TRBV28 and TRBJ2-7; 7 bases map to TRBD1. CDR3 size: 15 residues. Trimming cost V 3 bases and J 1 base; bases outside gene matches: 6. Germline values: CDR1 MDHEN, CDR2 SYDVKM. This CDR3 is CASSFRTGFSYEQYF. Written as DNA, the CDR3 is TGTGCCAGCAGTTTCAGGACAGGTTTTTCCTACGAGCAGTACTTC.

The chain is built from TRBV7-9 and TRBJ1-2, with unresolved D. This CDR3 has 15 residues. CDR1 and CDR2 from the germline V gene are SEHNR and FQNEAQ (reference sequence). Deletions cut 1 base from V and 0 bases from J, with 9 bases between. The CDR3 DNA reads TGTGCCAGCAGCTTAGGCACAGCAGCTAACTATGGCTACACCTTC. It codes for CASSLGTAANYGYTF. The full variable domain, with the rest looked up from reference TRBV7-9 and TRBJ1-2, is DTGVSQNPRHKITKRGQNVTFRCDPISEHNRLYWYRQTLGQGPEFLTYFQNEAQLEKSRLLSDRFSAERPKGSFSTLEIQRTEQGDSAMYLCASSLGTAANYGYTFGSGTRLTVV.

For the CDR3, the DNA is TGCGCCAGCAGCCCGACAGGGAGCCTGCCCCAGCATTTT. Its protein product is CASSPTGSLPQHF. The chain joins TRBV5-1 to TRBJ1-5, with 7 bases fitting TRBD1. This CDR3 spans 13 amino acids. Looked up from germline, CDR1 is SGHRS and CDR2 is YFSETQ. V gave up 4 bases and J gave up 9 bases; unmatched junction bases: 7.

The V and J genes are TRBV7-2 and TRBJ2-7, with TRBD1 matching over 9 bases. V was pared by 5 bases and J by 6 bases, with 8 bases of the junction left unmatched. CDR3 size: 14 residues. The V gene's germline CDR1 is SGHTA and CDR2 FQGNSA. The CDR3 coding sequence is TGTGCCAGCAGCCCGGGACAGGGCGGCGTCGAGCAGTACTTC. Its translation: CASSPGQGGVEQYF. Full variable domain (rest looked up from reference TRBV7-2 and TRBJ2-7): GAGVSQSPSNKVTEKGKDVELRCDPISGHTALYWYRQSLGQGLEFLIYFQGNSAPDKSGLPSDRFSAERTGGSVSTLTIQRTQQEDSAVYLCASSPGQGGVEQYFGPGTRLTVT.

The chain is built from TRBV5-1 and TRBJ2-3, with 13 bases lining up with TRBD2. CDR1 and CDR2 from the germline V gene are SGHRS and YFSETQ. The CDR3 is 16 amino acids. The V gene end was trimmed by 2 bases and the J gene end by 4 bases; junction bases not matched to a gene: 4. In DNA, the CDR3 is TGCGCCAGCAGCTTTACACTAGCGGGAGGGTCAGATACGCAGTATTTT. Protein product: CASSFTLAGGSDTQYF. Looking up the rest from reference TRBV5-1 and TRBJ2-3 gives the full variable domain: KAGVTQTPRYLIKTRGQQVTLSCSPISGHRSVSWYQQTPGQGLQFLFEYFSETQRNKGNFPGRFSGRQFSNSRSEMNVSTLELGDSALYLCASSFTLAGGSDTQYFGPGTRLTVL.

In its sample, this clone was seen a few times. V usage is TRBV20-1 and J usage is TRBJ2-7; D possibly uses TRBD1 or TRBD2 (5 bases each). Trimming took off 5 bases at V and 9 bases at J, with 11 bases between the two ends. The CDR3 loop spans 10 amino acids. Per germline, CDR1 DFQATT and CDR2 SNEGSKA (reference sequence). This CDR3 reads CSAGRDRQYF. The DNA for the CDR3 is TGCAGTGCTGGCAGGGACCGGCAGTACTTC.

The chain has TRBV27 and TRBJ2-1; D gene unclear. The CDR3 is 15 amino acids. V gave up 3 bases and J gave up 2 bases, with 11 bases separating them. Germline CDR1 is MNHEY and CDR2 is SMNVEV (reference sequence). Here the CDR3 reads CASSFLPVPYNEQFF. CDR3 coding DNA: TGTGCCAGCAGTTTCCTTCCAGTACCCTACAATGAGCAGTTCTTC.

J is TRBJ1-6 and V is TRBV2; D is uncertain. The V and J ends lost 3 bases and 9 bases respectively, with 6 bases between them. Looked up from germline, CDR1 is SNHLY and CDR2 is FYNNEI. The length of the CDR3 is 12 residues. Here the CDR3 DNA reads TGTGCCAGCAGTGACGGATTTTCACCCCTCCACTTT. Its translation: CASSDGFSPLHF. The full variable domain, its missing parts supplied by reference TRBV2 and TRBJ1-6, is EPEVTQTPSHQVTQMGQEVILRCVPISNHLYFYWYRQILGQKVEFLVSFYNNEISEKSEIFDDQFSVERPDGSNFTLKIRSTKLEDSAMYFCASSDGFSPLHFGNGTRLTVT.

This chain links TRBV5-1 with TRBJ1-2, with D unclear. The CDR3 loop spans 16 amino acids. Per germline, CDR1 SGHRS and CDR2 YFSETQ. V lost 5 bases to trimming and J lost 1 base, with 18 bases between them. The CDR3 sequence: CASSQATTASNYGYTF. The CDR3 coding sequence is TGCGCCAGCAGTCAGGCCACCACCGCAAGTAACTATGGCTACACCTTC.

This chain uses TRBV19 with TRBJ1-5; perhaps TRBD1 as D (5 bases). Germline CDR1 is LNHDA and CDR2 is SQIVND (reference sequence). The CDR3 loop spans 17 amino acids. Trimming took off 5 bases at V and 0 bases at J, with 17 bases between the two ends. The DNA of the CDR3 is TGTGCCAGTAGTGACCCCCGTCAGGGCTCTAGCAATCAGCCCCAGCATTTT. Translating gives CASSDPRQGSSNQPQHF.

The V call is TRBV3-1 (or the pseudogene TRBV3-2), the J call TRBJ1-1; 7 nucleotides agree with TRBD1. J was trimmed by 0 bases and V by 0 bases; bases with no gene match: 7. The germline gives CDR1 LGHDT, CDR2 YNNKEL (reference sequence). This CDR3 is built from 17 residues. The DNA for the CDR3 is TGTGCCAGCAGCCAAGAGGACAGGTTTAAAATGAACACTGAAGCTTTCTTT. This encodes CASSQEDRFKMNTEAFF.